In its sample, the clone carrying this T cell receptor beta chain was seen many times. Its antigen remains unidentified. The CDR3 covers 12 residues. Trimming cost V 4 bases and J 3 bases; bases outside gene matches: 3. In germline, CDR1 is SQVTM, CDR2 ANQGSEA. The sample belongs to a study of molecular identifiers for immune sequencing clone quantification. Broader study findings: Barcode collisions between identical TCR molecules could shrink estimates of highly expanded clone sizes. Effector cells kept over 99% of their molecules in clones above 20 RNA copies, while naive cells kept under 1% there.

TCR libraries were built in bulk with a published protocol and specific TCR primers. TCRdb re-derived calls from the PCR reads in MiXCR, one entry per CDR3 protein. The table has about 300,000 distinct CDR3 sequences, about a fifth seen once. The TCR sequence derives from a human donor in good health. Some libraries in this study had Jurkat cell RNA spiked in. Sequencing was performed on naive CD8+ T cells from blood, with Jurkat cell RNA spiked in. Subset meaning: FACS-sorted CD8+CD4-CCR7+CD45RA+ naive T cells. The chain is built from TRBV29-1 and TRBJ2-7, with 7 positions matching TRBD1. CDR3 protein: CSVGQGVYEQYF. The CDR3 bases are TGCAGCGTTGGTCAGGGGGTCTACGAGCAGTACTTC.